The 21 T cell receptor beta chains below were found in one sample sequenced in a study of T cell responses to AZD1222 COVID-19 vaccine. TCRdb's copy holds only in-frame clones and misses some; the assay was immunoSEQ multiplex PCR. Here the sample spans around 54,000 clones, 80% to 90% being singletons. The material sequenced was peripheral blood, taken 28 days after the second AZD1222 dose. Receptor source: an adult who received the AZD1222 COVID-19 vaccine.

In nucleotides, the CDR3 is TGTGCCAGCAGTAGGTCCCAGGGTGAATTCCACTACGAGCAGTACTTC. Encoded protein: CASSRSQGEFHYEQYF. V is TRBV27 and J is TRBJ2-7; a weak D match, TRBD1 (5 bases). This CDR3 is built from 16 residues. Trimming pared 5 bases from V and 3 bases from J, leaving 20 bases between. The germline gives CDR1 MNHEY, CDR2 SMNVEV (reference sequence).

This rearrangement joins TRBV7-9 to TRBJ2-2; 7 bases fit TRBD1. This CDR3 region has 15 residues. After removal of 6 bases from V and 3 bases from J, the junction contained 7 bases not matched to a gene. Per germline, CDR1 SEHNR and CDR2 FQNEAQ (reference sequence). The DNA of the CDR3 is TGTGCCAGCAGGTCGACAGGGTGGGACACCGGGGAGCTGTTTTTT. Protein product: CASRSTGWDTGELFF.

This sequence joins TRBV9 and TRBJ2-2; 7 nucleotides match TRBD2. The CDR3 length is 18 residues. Germline CDR1 SGDLS, CDR2 YYNGEE. Trimming took 4 bases from V and 1 from J; bases not matched to a gene: 13. The CDR3 region is CASSPALQTSKNTGELFF. Written as DNA, the CDR3 is TGTGCCAGCAGCCCAGCCCTGCAGACTAGCAAGAACACCGGGGAGCTGTTTTTT.

The CDR3 sequence is CASSLVSGGGSPLHF. The DNA for the CDR3 is TGTGCCAGCAGCTTGGTGTCCGGGGGAGGTTCACCCCTCCACTTT. The V and J genes are TRBV5-5 and TRBJ1-6; TRBD1 might be the D (5 bases). Between the trimmed V and J ends, which lost 0 bases and 9 bases, there was a span of 13 bases. Germline V gene lookup returns CDR1 SGHKS and CDR2 YYEKEE (reference sequence). The CDR3 has 15 residues.

This chain links TRBV29-1 with TRBJ1-4, with 10 bases matching TRBD1. The CDR3 spans 19 residues. V was clipped by 6 bases and J by 3 bases; unmatched bases: 19. Germline V gives CDR1 SQVTM, CDR2 ANQGSEA. The CDR3 protein is CSVTYRDRGRSRANEKLFF. Written as DNA, the CDR3 is TGCAGCGTGACGTACCGGGACAGGGGAAGAAGTCGGGCTAATGAAAAACTGTTTTTT. The full variable domain, completed using reference TRBV29-1 and TRBJ1-4, is SAVISQKPSRDICQRGTSLTIQCQVDSQVTMMFWYRQQPGQSLTLIATANQGSEATYESGFVIDKFPISRPNLTFSTLTVSNMSPEDSSIYLCSVTYRDRGRSRANEKLFFGSGTQLSVL.

The chain combines TRBV2 with TRBJ1-1, with 7 bases fitting TRBD1. This CDR3 is built from 12 residues. Losses at the gene ends were 10 bases for V and 3 bases for J; bases not matched to a gene: 5. The germline gives CDR1 SNHLY, CDR2 FYNNEI. The CDR3 sequence is CAIGQEYTEAFF. Written as DNA, the CDR3 is TGTGCCATAGGACAGGAGTACACTGAAGCTTTCTTT.

V usage is TRBV19 and J usage is TRBJ2-2; possibly TRBD2 for D (6 bases). Trimming cost V 5 bases and J 5 bases, with 18 bases left between them. This CDR3 is 16 amino acids long. Germline V gene sequence: CDR1 LNHDA, CDR2 SQIVND (reference sequence). The CDR3 protein is CASSAENKAGTGELFF. The CDR3 DNA follows: TGTGCCAGTAGTGCCGAGAATAAGGCGGGGACCGGGGAGCTGTTTTTT.

The rearrangement links TRBV7-2 to TRBJ2-3; 9 nucleotides align to TRBD2. V shed 5 bases, J shed 2 bases, and the junction held 8 bases outside the gene matches. The CDR3 loop spans 16 amino acids. Germline values: CDR1 SGHTA, CDR2 FQGNSA. CDR3 in amino acids: CASSPGLAGYTDTQYF. The DNA of the CDR3 is TGTGCCAGCAGCCCAGGGCTAGCGGGGTACACAGATACGCAGTATTTT.

This clone has only a few counts. The chain is built from TRBV19 and TRBJ2-7, with 7 bases that match TRBD1. Germline-derived CDR1 and CDR2 are LNHDA and SQIVND (reference sequence). This CDR3 contains 14 residues. Trimming removed 2 bases from V and 3 bases from J; junction bases left unmatched: 4. CDR3 sequence reads: CASSILSGGYEQYF. CDR3 DNA sequence: TGTGCCAGTAGTATATTATCAGGGGGCTACGAGCAGTACTTC.

This clone has only a few counts. This chain joins TRBV9 and TRBJ1-4; TRBD1 agrees at 10 bases. This CDR3 is 15 amino acids long. V trimming: 3 bases; J trimming: 7 bases; junction bases outside the gene matches: 6. Per germline, CDR1 SGDLS and CDR2 YYNGEE. CDR3 nucleotide sequence: TGTGCCAGCAGCGAAGAGGACAGGGGGGGTGAAAAACTGTTTTTT. This sequence encodes CASSEEDRGGEKLFF.

In this sample, this clone turned up a few times. The V and J genes are TRBV6-6 and TRBJ2-1, with 9 bases matching TRBD2. CDR1 and CDR2 from the germline V gene are MNHNY and SVGAGI (reference sequence). J was trimmed by 5 bases and V by 10 bases; bases with no gene match: 3. The CDR3 is made up of 12 amino acids. CDR3 loop: CAMSGGNNEQFF. DNA for the CDR3: TGTGCCATGAGCGGGGGGAACAATGAGCAGTTCTTC.

This sequence joins TRBV6-5 and TRBJ1-1; perhaps TRBD1 as D (5 bases). CDR1 is MNHEY, CDR2 SVGAGI, per germline. V gave up 7 bases and J gave up 7 bases, with 19 bases separating them. The CDR3 length is 14 residues. CDR3 amino acids: CASIKNKGRFEAFF. For the CDR3, the DNA is TGTGCCAGCATCAAAAATAAGGGGAGGTTTGAAGCTTTCTTT.

The table lists this clone with a count of one. This sequence joins TRBV19 and TRBJ2-4; D uncertain. CDR3 size: 13 residues. CDR1 LNHDA and CDR2 SQIVND come from the germline V gene (reference sequence). The ends were cut back, 6 bases at V and 5 bases at J, with 11 bases in the middle. The CDR3 bases are TGTGCCAGTAGCGCTCTAGGCCAAAACATTCAGTACTTC. This encodes CASSALGQNIQYF.

V gene TRBV27 combines with J gene TRBJ2-7; 7 nucleotides match TRBD1. V lost 1 base and J lost 6; bases outside the gene matches: 9. Germline loops: CDR1 MNHEY, CDR2 SMNVEV (reference sequence). The CDR3 covers 15 residues. Here the CDR3 reads CASSLFSDRVREQYF. CDR3 coding DNA: TGTGCCAGCAGTTTATTCAGCGACAGGGTTCGCGAGCAGTACTTC.

The chain uses TRBV7-2 and TRBJ2-1, with TRBD2 identical over 7 bases. Germline V gives CDR1 SGHTA, CDR2 FQGNSA. Unmatched junction bases numbered 9, after V lost 6 bases and J lost 7 bases. The CDR3 has 14 residues. Written as DNA, the CDR3 is TGTGCCAGCAGTTGGGCCCGGGGAGGGAATGAGCAGTTCTTC. It translates to CASSWARGGNEQFF.

The rearrangement joins TRBV9 to TRBJ1-6; no clear D gene. The CDR3 consists of 12 residues. V shed 4 bases and J shed 7 bases, with 6 bases lying between them. Germline lookup yields CDR1 SGDLS and CDR2 YYNGEE. The CDR3 reads CASSPQNSPLHF. The CDR3 region has the DNA TGTGCCAGCAGCCCCCAGAATTCACCCCTCCACTTT.

CDR3 bases: TGTGCCAGCAGCCAAAACGGAAACAAGCACGAGCAGTACTTC. Translated, it gives CASSQNGNKHEQYF. The chain couples TRBV3-1 (or the pseudogene TRBV3-2) to TRBJ2-7; no clear D. V lost 2 bases, J lost 5 bases, and 13 bases lay in between. CDR1 is LGHDT, CDR2 YNNKEL, per germline (reference sequence). The CDR3 runs 14 residues.

The genes are TRBV6-6 and TRBJ2-2; the match to TRBD1 covers 10 bases. This CDR3 region has 16 residues. Germline V gene sequence: CDR1 MNHNY, CDR2 SVGAGI (reference sequence). Losses at the gene ends were 2 bases for V and 7 bases for J; bases not matched to a gene: 7. DNA for the CDR3: TGTGCCAGCAGTTACACGATGACAGGGGGCAACGGGGAGCTGTTTTTT. Translating it yields CASSYTMTGGNGELFF.

The V gene is TRBV11-2, the J gene TRBJ2-3, with no clear D. This CDR3 has 11 amino acids. Germline CDR1 is SGHAT and CDR2 is FQNNGV. The V end lost 8 bases, the J end lost 11 bases, and 14 bases lay between the germline ends. CDR3 nucleotide sequence: TGTGCCAGCGGTCAATCTATAAGGCAGTATTTT. This sequence encodes CASGQSIRQYF.

The chain uses TRBV5-1 and TRBJ2-6, with 7 positions matching TRBD1. The germline CDR1 and CDR2 sequences are SGHRS and YFSETQ. J gave up 0 bases and V 0 bases, and 6 bases lay outside the gene matches. The CDR3 has 18 amino acids. The CDR3 coding sequence is TGCGCCAGCAGCTTGGAGGGGGCGACGGGCTCTGGGGCCAACGTCCTGACTTTC. It is translated as CASSLEGATGSGANVLTF. The full variable domain, with the rest looked up from reference TRBV5-1 and TRBJ2-6, is KAGVTQTPRYLIKTRGQQVTLSCSPISGHRSVSWYQQTPGQGLQFLFEYFSETQRNKGNFPGRFSGRQFSNSRSEMNVSTLELGDSALYLCASSLEGATGSGANVLTFGAGSRLTVL.

This rearrangement joins TRBV18 to TRBJ2-2, with 7 bases aligning to TRBD2. Germline-derived CDR1 and CDR2 are KGHSH and LQKENI. Trimming took 4 bases from V and 1 from J; bases not matched to a gene: 3. The CDR3 runs to 15 residues. The DNA of the CDR3 is TGTGCCAGCTCACGGGACTATCGGAACACCGGGGAGCTGTTTTTT. Its protein is CASSRDYRNTGELFF.